This T cell receptor (beta chain) originates from a study of blood T cell repertoires in COVID-19. About the research overall: The cDNA or gDNA used as material had been derived from T cells, B-cell-depleted T cells, or PBMCs.

The CDR3 totals 16 residues. The junction had 12 bases not matched to a gene; V was cut back by 5 bases and J by 2 bases. Per the germline V gene, CDR1 is SGHTA and CDR2 is FQGNSA. Generated by immunoSEQ multiplex PCR, the TCRdb table keeps only in-frame clones and is missing some. The sample lists 200,000 to 300,000 clones, 80% to 90% occurring once. The receptor's source is a man between 40 and 49 years old who had recovered from COVID-19. Sequencing input: peripheral blood. This chain connects TRBV7-2 to TRBJ2-7; TRBD1 aligns across 7 bases. DNA for the CDR3: TGTGCCAGCAGCCCGACCGACCGGGACAGACCCTACGAGCAGTACTTC. As protein: CASSPTDRDRPYEQYF.